The next 11 T cell receptor beta chains were all read from a single sample in a study of identifying expanded T cells in peripheral blood. The repertoire was sequenced with immunoSEQ multiplex PCR; TCRdb's copy has only in-frame clones and lacks some. There are 95,000 to 100,000 clones in the sample; around 90% occur only once, and about 17% lies in the top ten. The sequenced sample consisted of blood. All receptors come from a person aged 18 to 75 in good health.

The rearrangement links TRBV5-8 to TRBJ2-1, with D tentatively TRBD1 (6 bases). Between the trimmed V and J ends, which lost 4 bases and 14 bases, there was a span of 19 bases. CDR3 length: 13 residues. The germline V gene encodes CDR1 SGHTS and CDR2 YDEGEE. This CDR3 is CASSGGSGVGEFF. CDR3 DNA sequence: TGTGCCAGCAGCGGGGGCTCAGGGGTCGGGGAGTTCTTC.

The chain has TRBV19 and TRBJ1-1, with no clear D. V was pared by 5 bases and J by 0 bases, with 13 bases between. The CDR3 is 15 residues long. CDR1 and CDR2 (germline): LNHDA, SQIVND (reference sequence). The CDR3 DNA sequence: TGTGCCAGTAGTCCGCCGTCATACATGAACACTGAAGCTTTCTTT. Translated: CASSPPSYMNTEAFF.

DNA of the CDR3: TGTGCCAGCAGCCAAGATCTGGAGGGTATGGGCCCCGACGAGCAGTACTTC. Residues: CASSQDLEGMGPDEQYF. The J gene is TRBJ2-7, the V gene TRBV4-2, with a weak D call TRBD2 (6 bases). This CDR3 region has 17 residues. Per germline, CDR1 LGHNA and CDR2 YNFKEQ. Between the trimmed V and J ends, which lost 0 bases and 5 bases, there was a span of 20 bases.

The chain links TRBV5-4 to TRBJ2-5, with D tentatively TRBD1 (6 bases). Per germline, CDR1 SGHNT and CDR2 YYREEE (reference sequence). This CDR3 is 15 amino acids long. V was pared by 5 bases and J by 1 base, with 15 bases between. The DNA for the CDR3 is TGTGCCAGCAGTACACAACAGACAGGCCAAGAGACCCAGTACTTC. Amino acid sequence: CASSTQQTGQETQYF.

The J gene is TRBJ1-3, the V gene TRBV4-3, with a weak D call TRBD1 (5 bases). The V gene lost 5 bases and the J gene lost 8 bases, with 19 bases spanning the gap. Germline-derived CDR1 and CDR2 are LGHNA and YSLEER. This CDR3 is built from 15 residues. CDR3: CASSYLRDGGDTIYF. The DNA of the CDR3 is TGCGCCAGCAGCTACCTCCGGGACGGCGGCGACACCATATATTTT.

CDR3 loop: CASSLQTQEDTQYF. In DNA, the CDR3 is TGCGCCAGCAGCTTACAGACCCAGGAGGATACGCAGTATTTT. V is TRBV5-1 and J is TRBJ2-3; D unclear. This CDR3 region has 14 residues. V lost 2 bases and J lost 6, with 13 bases in between. Germline V CDR1 and CDR2: SGHRS, YFSETQ. The variable domain in full, with the rest retrieved from reference TRBV5-1 and TRBJ2-3, is KAGVTQTPRYLIKTRGQQVTLSCSPISGHRSVSWYQQTPGQGLQFLFEYFSETQRNKGNFPGRFSGRQFSNSRSEMNVSTLELGDSALYLCASSLQTQEDTQYFGPGTRLTVL.

By share, this clone counts as medium-sized (0.01 to 0.1%). This CDR3 reads CASSQTSGGANEQFF. In DNA, the CDR3 is TGTGCCAGCAGCCAGACTAGCGGGGGGGCCAATGAGCAGTTCTTC. V gene TRBV4-2 combines with J gene TRBJ2-1; 14 bases are shared with TRBD2. V lost 3 bases and J lost 6; bases outside the gene matches: 1. The CDR3 totals 15 residues. Germline CDR1 LGHNA, CDR2 YNFKEQ.

V usage is TRBV7-2 and J usage is TRBJ1-2; 8 bases line up with TRBD1. Germline V gene lookup returns CDR1 SGHTA and CDR2 FQGNSA. This CDR3 is built from 15 residues. Trimming cost V 0 bases and J 2 bases; bases outside gene matches: 2. The CDR3 reads CASSLAAGGNYGYTF. In DNA form, the CDR3 reads TGTGCCAGCAGCTTAGCGGCAGGGGGCAACTATGGCTACACCTTC. Looking up the rest from reference TRBV7-2 and TRBJ1-2 gives the full variable domain: GAGVSQSPSNKVTEKGKDVELRCDPISGHTALYWYRQSLGQGLEFLIYFQGNSAPDKSGLPSDRFSAERTGGSVSTLTIQRTQQEDSAVYLCASSLAAGGNYGYTFGSGTRLTVV.

The J gene is TRBJ2-2, the V gene TRBV5-8, with D perhaps matching TRBD1 (6 bases). The CDR3 runs to 15 residues. V was shortened by 4 bases and J by 2 bases, with 12 bases between the two germline ends. Germline loops: CDR1 SGHTS, CDR2 YDEGEE. The CDR3 region has the DNA TGTGCCAGCAGCCGGGACATATATAACACCGGGGAGCTGTTTTTT. Translation gives CASSRDIYNTGELFF.

This sequence joins TRBV18 and TRBJ2-5, with D maybe TRBD2 (5 bases). In germline, CDR1 is KGHSH, CDR2 LQKENI. This CDR3 spans 14 amino acids. V dropped 3 bases and J dropped 7 bases, with 15 bases sitting between them. The CDR3 nucleotides are TGTGCCAGCTCACCCACCCGGGGTGCCGGGACCCAGTACTTC. Translating gives CASSPTRGAGTQYF. Full variable domain (rest looked up from reference TRBV18 and TRBJ2-5): NAGVMQNPRHLVRRRGQEARLRCSPMKGHSHVYWYRQLPEEGLKFMVYLQKENIIDESGMPKERFSAEFPKEGPSILRIQQVVRGDSAAYFCASSPTRGAGTQYFGPGTRLLVL.

This chain joins TRBV19 and TRBJ1-2; 7 nucleotides line up with TRBD1. J was trimmed by 6 bases and V by 6 bases; bases with no gene match: 10. Germline V gene lookup returns CDR1 LNHDA and CDR2 SQIVND (reference sequence). The CDR3 length is 14 residues. CDR3 nucleotide sequence: TGTGCCAGTAGGACGGGACAGCACCGCGATGGCTACACCTTC. Its translation: CASRTGQHRDGYTF. Full variable domain (missing parts from reference TRBV19 and TRBJ1-2): DGGITQSPKYLFRKEGQNVTLSCEQNLNHDAMYWYRQDPGQGLRLIYYSQIVNDFQKGDIAEGYSVSREKKESFPLTVTSAQKNPTAFYLCASRTGQHRDGYTFGSGTRLTVV.